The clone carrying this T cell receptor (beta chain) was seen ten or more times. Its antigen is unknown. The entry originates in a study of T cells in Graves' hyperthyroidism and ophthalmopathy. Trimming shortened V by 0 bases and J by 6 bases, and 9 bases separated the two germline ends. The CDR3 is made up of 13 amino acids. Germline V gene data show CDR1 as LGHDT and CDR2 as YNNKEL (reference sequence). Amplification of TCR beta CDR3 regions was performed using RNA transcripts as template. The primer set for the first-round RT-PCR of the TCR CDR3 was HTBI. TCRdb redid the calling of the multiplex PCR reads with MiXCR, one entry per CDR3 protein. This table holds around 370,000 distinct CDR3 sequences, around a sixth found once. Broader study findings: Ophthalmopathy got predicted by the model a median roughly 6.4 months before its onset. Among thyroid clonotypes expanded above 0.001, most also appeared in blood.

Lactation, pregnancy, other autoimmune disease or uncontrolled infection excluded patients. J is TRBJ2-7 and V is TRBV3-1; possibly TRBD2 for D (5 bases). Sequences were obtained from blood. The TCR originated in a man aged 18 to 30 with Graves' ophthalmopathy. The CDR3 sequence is CASSQEPRGEQYF. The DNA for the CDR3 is TGTGCCAGCAGCCAAGAACCACGGGGCGAGCAGTACTTC.